This T cell receptor beta chain was retrieved from a study of blood T cell repertoires in COVID-19. There are 14 residues in the CDR3. Germline V lookup: CDR1 SGDLS, CDR2 YYNGEE. Trimming removed 4 bases at V and 3 bases at J, with 13 bases between. The assay was immunoSEQ multiplex PCR, and TCRdb's table has in-frame clones only and misses some. The repertoire holds roughly 120,000 clones, about four fifths seen once, with around 3.9% in the top ten. This sequence originates from a woman of 80 years or more with acute or convalescent COVID-19. The rearrangement links TRBV9 to TRBJ1-1; TRBD1 is a possible D gene (5 bases). The sample comprised peripheral blood. CDR3 region: CASSTRQYDTEAFF. The CDR3 DNA is TGTGCCAGCAGCACAAGACAGTACGACACTGAAGCTTTCTTT.